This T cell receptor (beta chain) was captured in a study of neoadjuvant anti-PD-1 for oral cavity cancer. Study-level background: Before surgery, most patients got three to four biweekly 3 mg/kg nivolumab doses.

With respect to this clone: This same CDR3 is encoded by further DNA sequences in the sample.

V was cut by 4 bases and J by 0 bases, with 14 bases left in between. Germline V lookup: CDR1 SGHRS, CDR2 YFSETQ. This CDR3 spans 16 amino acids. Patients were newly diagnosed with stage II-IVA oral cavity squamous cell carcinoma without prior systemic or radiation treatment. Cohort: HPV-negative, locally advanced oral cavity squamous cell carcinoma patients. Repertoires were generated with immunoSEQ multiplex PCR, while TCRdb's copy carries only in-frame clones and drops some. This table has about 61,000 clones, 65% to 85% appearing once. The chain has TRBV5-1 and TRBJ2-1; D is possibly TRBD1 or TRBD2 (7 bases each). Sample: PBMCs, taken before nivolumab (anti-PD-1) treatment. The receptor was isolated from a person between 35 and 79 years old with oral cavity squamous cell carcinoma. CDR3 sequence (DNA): TGCGCCAGCAGCAGCGGGACAGCGAGCTCCTACAATGAGCAGTTCTTC. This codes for CASSSGTASSYNEQFF.